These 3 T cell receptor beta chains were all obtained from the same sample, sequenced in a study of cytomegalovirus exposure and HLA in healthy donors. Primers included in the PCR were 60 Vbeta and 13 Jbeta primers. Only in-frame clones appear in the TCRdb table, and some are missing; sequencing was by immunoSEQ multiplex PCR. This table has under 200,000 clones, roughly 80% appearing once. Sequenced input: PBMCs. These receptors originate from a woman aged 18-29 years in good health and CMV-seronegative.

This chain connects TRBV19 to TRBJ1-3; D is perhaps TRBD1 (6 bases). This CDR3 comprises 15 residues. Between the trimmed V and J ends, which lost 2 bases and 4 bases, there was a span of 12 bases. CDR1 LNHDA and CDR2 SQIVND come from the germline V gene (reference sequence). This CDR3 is CASSISRQAGNTIYF. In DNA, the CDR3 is TGTGCCAGTAGTATAAGTCGACAGGCCGGAAACACCATATATTTT.

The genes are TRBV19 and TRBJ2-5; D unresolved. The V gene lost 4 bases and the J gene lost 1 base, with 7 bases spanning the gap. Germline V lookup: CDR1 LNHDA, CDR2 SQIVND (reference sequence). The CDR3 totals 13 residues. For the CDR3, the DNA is TGTGCCAGTAGTAGTAGACTCCAAGAGACCCAGTACTTC. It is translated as CASSSRLQETQYF.

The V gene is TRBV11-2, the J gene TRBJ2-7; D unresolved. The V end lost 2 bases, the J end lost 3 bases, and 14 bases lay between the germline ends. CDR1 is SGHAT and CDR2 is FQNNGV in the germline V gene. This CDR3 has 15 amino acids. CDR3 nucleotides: TGTGCCAGCAGCTTACCGAAAACCGCCTACTACGAGCAGTACTTC. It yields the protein CASSLPKTAYYEQYF.